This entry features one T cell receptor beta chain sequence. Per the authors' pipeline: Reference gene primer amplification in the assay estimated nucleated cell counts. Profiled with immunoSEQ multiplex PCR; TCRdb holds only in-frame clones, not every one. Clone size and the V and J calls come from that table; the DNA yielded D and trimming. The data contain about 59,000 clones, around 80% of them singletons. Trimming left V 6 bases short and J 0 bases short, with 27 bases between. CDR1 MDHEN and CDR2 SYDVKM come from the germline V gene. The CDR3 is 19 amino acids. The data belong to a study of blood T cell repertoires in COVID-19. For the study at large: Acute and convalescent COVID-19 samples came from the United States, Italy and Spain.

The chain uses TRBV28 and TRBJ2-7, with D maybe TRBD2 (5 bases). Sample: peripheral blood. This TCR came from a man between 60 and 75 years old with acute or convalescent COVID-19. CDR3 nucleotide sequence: TGTGCCAGCAGAGGGCGGGTAGGATCCTCCTTGCGTAGCTCCTACGAGCAGTACTTC. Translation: CASRGRVGSSLRSSYEQYF.